This T cell receptor beta chain stems from a study of blood T cell repertoires in COVID-19 (dated by TCRdb to the early 2020s). About the full investigation: The collaborator samples originated in the United States, Italy and Spain and spanned the acute and convalescent phases of COVID-19. The prospective study material was composed of cDNA or gDNA derived from T cells, B-cell-depleted T cells, or PBMCs. The dataset comprised deeply sampled blood TCRbeta repertoires from subjects exposed to, actively infected with, or recovered from COVID-19. The repertoires were released in a freely available public database intended as a resource for research on the immune response to SARS-CoV-2. Samples were obtained from the ongoing ImmuneRACE study (first 160 participants) and from 1,254 subjects provided by 6 global collaborators. Nearly every sample came with metadata listing a de-identified subject ID, COVID-19 status, age in years and sex. Where available, HLA class I and class II types were taken from metadata supplied by the sample provider and were not determined by assay-based typing.

Each collaborating institution followed its own protocols to collect whole blood in K2EDTA tubes. For TCRbeta analysis, collaborators shipped samples as frozen whole blood, isolated PBMCs, or DNA extracted from either of those sample types. The study at large found these results: How much clinical and demographic metadata was included differed by source and by participant, and the metadata was provided uncurated.

This clone occurred a few times. Its antigen is not yet known. There are no base qualities to consult, and no much larger clone falls within one base. TCRbeta CDR3 regions were amplified from genomic DNA by means of the immunoSEQ Assay, a bias-controlled multiplex PCR. Turning to the authors' computational methods: The number of nucleated cells in each sample was estimated from the amplification of reference gene primers within the assay. Sequence reads were collapsed and filtered to measure the absolute abundance of every unique TCRbeta CDR3 rearrangement. Productive Simpson clonality was computed per sample as the square root of Simpson's diversity index over productive rearrangements. TCRdb limited this immuneACCESS table to in-frame rearrangements with V and J called. A share of clones is missing; checked studies link under half to unresolved V genes, and the rest is unexplained. V, J and clone size reflect that table, while D and trimming were determined from the DNA. The sample table shows 50,000 to 55,000 clones, and roughly 89% are seen once. About 5.3% of the sample is held by the ten biggest clonotypes.

The TCR sequence derives from a man between 60 and 75 years old with active COVID-19. Material: peripheral blood.

The CDR3 reads CSASRSAYPIEQFF. The DNA is TGCAGTGCTAGTCGAAGCGCATATCCCATTGAGCAGTTCTTC. The V and J genes are TRBV20-1 and TRBJ2-1; the D gene assignment is ambiguous. Inclusive of the bounding cysteine and phenylalanine, the CDR3 is 14 residues long. The read is trimmed to its CDR3 DNA, 42 bases read in frame from base 1. At the junction V is shortened by 3 bases and J by 9 bases, with 18 bases in between. The germline V gene (reference sequence) sets CDR1 to DFQATT and CDR2 to SNEGSKA.